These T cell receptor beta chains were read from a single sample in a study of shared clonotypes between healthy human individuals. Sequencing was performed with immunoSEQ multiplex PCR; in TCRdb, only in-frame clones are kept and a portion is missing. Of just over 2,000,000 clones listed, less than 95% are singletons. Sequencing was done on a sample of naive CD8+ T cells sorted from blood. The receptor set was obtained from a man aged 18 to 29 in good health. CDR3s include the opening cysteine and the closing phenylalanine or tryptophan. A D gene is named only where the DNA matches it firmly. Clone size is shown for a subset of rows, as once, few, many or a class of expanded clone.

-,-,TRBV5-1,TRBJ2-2,CASSLDTYTGELFF,TGCGCCAGCAGCTTGGACACCTACACCGGGGAGCTGTTTTTT
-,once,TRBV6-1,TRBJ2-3,CASSEEILTALATDTQYF,TGTGCCAGCAGTGAAGAAATTCTAACAGCCCTGGCCACAGATACGCAGTATTTT
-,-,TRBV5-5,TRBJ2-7,CASSPWGVDEQYF,TGTGCCAGCAGCCCGTGGGGTGTGGATGAGCAGTACTTC
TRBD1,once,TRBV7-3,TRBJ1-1,CASSSRDRGQNTEAFF,TGTGCCAGCAGCTCACGGGACAGGGGTCAGAACACTGAAGCTTTCTTT
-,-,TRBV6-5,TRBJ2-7,CASSYSSSYEQYF,TGTGCCAGCAGTTACTCTAGCTCCTACGAGCAGTACTTC
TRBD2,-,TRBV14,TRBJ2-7,CASRGLAGGASYEQYF,TGTGCCAGCAGAGGTCTAGCGGGAGGAGCTAGCTACGAGCAGTACTTC
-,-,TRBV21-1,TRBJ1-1,CASTAKGTLGGRHTEAFF,TGTGCCAGCACCGCAAAAGGGACTCTGGGCGGTCGGCACACTGAAGCTTTCTTT
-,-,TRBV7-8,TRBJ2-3,CASSPITDTQYF,TGTGCCAGCAGCCCGATTACAGATACGCAGTATTTT
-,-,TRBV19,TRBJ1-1,CASSPREVRTEAFF,TGTGCCAGTAGTCCCAGGGAGGTTCGCACTGAAGCTTTCTTT
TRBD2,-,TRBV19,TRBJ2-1,CASELAGGVNEQFF,TGTGCCAGTGAACTAGCGGGGGGGGTCAATGAGCAGTTCTTC
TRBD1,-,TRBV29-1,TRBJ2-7,CSVVDRGLTYEQYF,TGCAGCGTTGTGGACAGGGGGCTAACCTACGAGCAGTACTTC
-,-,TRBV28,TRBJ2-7,CASSPQPGLYEQYF,TGTGCCAGCAGCCCGCAGCCCGGACTCTACGAGCAGTACTTC
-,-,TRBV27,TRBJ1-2,CASSFAGSGGYTF,TGTGCCAGCAGTTTTGCGGGGTCTGGAGGCTACACCTTC
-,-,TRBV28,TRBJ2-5,CASSLAGGIQETQYF,TGTGCCAGCAGTTTGGCAGGGGGGATCCAAGAGACCCAGTACTTC
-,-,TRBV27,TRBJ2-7,CASSAPGYEQYF,TGTGCCAGCTCAGCCCCAGGCTACGAGCAGTACTTC
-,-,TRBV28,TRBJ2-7,CASSRDLSYEQYF,TGTGCCAGCAGTCGCGACTTGTCCTACGAGCAGTACTTC
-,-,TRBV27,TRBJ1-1,CASSLSWGATEAFF,TGTGCCAGCAGTTTATCATGGGGAGCCACTGAAGCTTTCTTT
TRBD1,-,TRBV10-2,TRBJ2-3,CASSSGQGTDTQYF,TGCGCCAGCAGCTCGGGACAGGGGACAGATACGCAGTATTTT
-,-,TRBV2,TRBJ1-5,CASSPRWEYLPSNQPQHF,TGTGCCAGCAGCCCGAGGTGGGAGTACCTTCCTAGCAATCAGCCCCAGCATTTT
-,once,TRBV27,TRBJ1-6,CASSLWWGSETPLHF,TGTGCCAGCAGTTTATGGTGGGGTTCAGAGACACCCCTCCACTTT
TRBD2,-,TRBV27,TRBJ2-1,CASSLSMVAGTTQFF,TGTGCCAGCAGTTTATCAATGGTAGCGGGCACTACGCAGTTCTTC
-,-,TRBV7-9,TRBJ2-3,CASSLATDTQYF,TGTGCCAGCAGCCTAGCAACAGATACGCAGTATTTT
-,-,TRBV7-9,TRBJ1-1,CASSLIVQYMNTEAFF,TGTGCCAGCAGCTTAATCGTACAGTATATGAACACTGAAGCTTTCTTT
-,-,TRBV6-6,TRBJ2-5,CASMDGRGETQYF,TGTGCCAGCATGGATGGGAGAGGGGAGACCCAGTACTTC
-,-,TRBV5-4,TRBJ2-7,CASSLGRTYEQYF,TGTGCCAGCAGCTTGGGTAGGACCTACGAGCAGTACTTC
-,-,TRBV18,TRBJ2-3,CASSPPPGQSTDTQYF,TGTGCCAGCTCACCACCCCCAGGGCAAAGCACAGATACGCAGTATTTT
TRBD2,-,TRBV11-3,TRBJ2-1,CASSEGTTNEQFF,TGTGCCAGCTCCGAGGGGACTACAAATGAGCAGTTCTTC
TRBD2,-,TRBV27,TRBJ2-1,CASSGASGLRSNEQFF,TGTGCCAGCAGTGGGGCCTCGGGACTAAGATCCAATGAGCAGTTCTTC
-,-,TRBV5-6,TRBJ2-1,CASSLLDEQFF,TGTGCCAGCAGCTTGTTGGATGAGCAGTTCTTC
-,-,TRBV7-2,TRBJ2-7,CASSEQGPSYEQYF,TGTGCCAGCAGCGAACAGGGTCCGTCCTACGAGCAGTACTTC
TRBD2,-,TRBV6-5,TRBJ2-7,CASSETSGGEQYF,TGTGCCAGCAGCGAGACTAGCGGGGGCGAGCAGTACTTC
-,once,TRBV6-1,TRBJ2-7,CASNSVAYEQYF,TGTGCCAGCAACAGCGTTGCCTACGAGCAGTACTTC
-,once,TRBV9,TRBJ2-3,CASSLGGDTQYF,TGTGCCAGCAGCCTAGGGGGGGATACGCAGTATTTT
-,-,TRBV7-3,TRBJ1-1,CASSMGRNTEAFF,TGTGCCAGCAGCATGGGAAGGAACACTGAAGCTTTCTTT
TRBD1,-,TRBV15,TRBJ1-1,CATTKRTGGITEAFF,TGTGCCACCACTAAGAGGACAGGGGGCATCACTGAAGCTTTCTTT
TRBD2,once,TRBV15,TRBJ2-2,CATSRRGLANTGELFF,TGTGCCACCAGCAGAAGGGGACTAGCGAATACCGGGGAGCTGTTTTTT
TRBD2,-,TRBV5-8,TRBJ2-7,CASSLFWREESVYEQYF,TGTGCCAGCAGTTTGTTCTGGCGGGAGGAGAGTGTGTACGAGCAGTACTTC
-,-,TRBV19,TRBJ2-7,CASSILGGSYEQYF,TGTGCCAGTAGTATTTTGGGTGGATCCTACGAGCAGTACTTC
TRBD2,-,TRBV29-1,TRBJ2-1,CSVEGLIGGGAYSEQFF,TGCAGCGTTGAAGGACTAATAGGCGGGGGGGCCTATAGTGAGCAGTTCTTC
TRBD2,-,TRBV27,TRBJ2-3,CASSLVVSGGAVDTQYF,TGTGCCAGCAGTTTAGTAGTTAGCGGGGGGGCCGTAGATACGCAGTATTTT
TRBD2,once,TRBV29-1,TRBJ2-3,CSGLAGTDTQYF,TGCAGCGGACTAGCGGGCACAGATACGCAGTATTTT
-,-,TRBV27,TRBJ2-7,CASRPGQPYEQYF,TGTGCCAGCAGGCCGGGACAACCCTACGAGCAGTACTTC
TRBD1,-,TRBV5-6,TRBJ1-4,CASSGTDRGRANEKLFF,TGTGCCAGCAGCGGTACGGACAGGGGCAGGGCTAATGAAAAACTGTTTTTT
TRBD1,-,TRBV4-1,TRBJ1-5,CASSQVQGGGNQPQHF,TGCGCCAGCAGCCAAGTACAGGGGGGAGGCAATCAGCCCCAGCATTTT
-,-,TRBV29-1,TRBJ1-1,CSVEGENTEAFF,TGCAGCGTTGAAGGAGAGAACACTGAAGCTTTCTTT
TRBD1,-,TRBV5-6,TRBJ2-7,CASSRTGLYEQYF,TGTGCCAGCAGTCGGACAGGCCTCTACGAGCAGTACTTC
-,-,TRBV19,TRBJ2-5,CASSITLGGGGETQYF,TGTGCCAGTAGTATTACCCTTGGAGGGGGCGGAGAGACCCAGTACTTC
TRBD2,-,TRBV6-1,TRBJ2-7,CASSDIPAGDYEQYF,TGTGCCAGCAGTGATATACCCGCGGGGGACTACGAGCAGTACTTC